Below are 21 T cell receptor beta chains sequenced from a single sample in a study of PD-1 blockade in classical Hodgkin lymphoma. The assay was immunoSEQ multiplex PCR, and TCRdb's table has in-frame clones only and misses some. The sample holds roughly 31,000 clones, more than 80% seen once. Noted time point: newly diagnosed, previously untreated cHL patient sample. Magnetic negative selection was used to purify CD4+ T cells from thawed PBMCs. Sequences were obtained from CD4+ T cells from blood. These receptor sequences come from a human donor with classical Hodgkin lymphoma.

The chain has TRBV19 and TRBJ2-3, with TRBD1 matching over 10 bases. J lost 9 bases, V lost 8 bases, and 11 bases had no gene match. This CDR3 has 14 amino acids. The germline V gene encodes CDR1 LNHDA and CDR2 SQIVND (reference sequence). The CDR3, as DNA: TGTGCCAGTGGGGAGACAGGGGGCTTAGAGACGCAGTATTTT. This gives the protein CASGETGGLETQYF.

This clone was recorded once. The rearrangement joins TRBV7-8 to TRBJ1-5, with D hard to call. Trimming pared 4 bases from V and 1 base from J, leaving 14 bases between. CDR1 and CDR2 from the germline V gene are SGHVS and FQNEAQ. The CDR3 runs 16 residues. CDR3 sequence (DNA): TGTGCCAGCAGCTCGTCACACTCTATGAGCAATCAGCCCCAGCATTTT. It codes for CASSSSHSMSNQPQHF.

The J gene is TRBJ1-2, the V gene TRBV29-1; D is ambiguous. This CDR3 is built from 13 residues. Germline loops: CDR1 SQVTM, CDR2 ANQGSEA. Between the trimmed V and J ends, which lost 6 bases and 7 bases, there was a span of 18 bases. As DNA, the CDR3 is TGCAGCGTGCTATTCGTCCGGTTGGGTGGCTACACCTTC. Its translation: CSVLFVRLGGYTF.

CDR3 sequence reads: CSVEEGPETQYF. CDR3 sequence (DNA): TGCAGCGTTGAGGAAGGGCCAGAGACCCAGTACTTC. The rearrangement joins TRBV29-1 to TRBJ2-5; D is unclear. This CDR3 region has 12 residues. V dropped 3 bases and J dropped 4 bases, with 9 bases sitting between them. Germline CDR1 is SQVTM and CDR2 is ANQGSEA.

This clone was observed once. The V and J genes are TRBV29-1 and TRBJ2-7, with 7 positions matching TRBD1. Trimming took 4 bases from V and 2 from J; bases not matched to a gene: 5. The length of the CDR3 is 13 residues. In germline, CDR1 is SQVTM, CDR2 ANQGSEA. In DNA form, the CDR3 reads TGCAGCGTTGGGCGGACAGGTACCTACGAGCAGTACTTC. This gives the protein CSVGRTGTYEQYF.

The chain employs TRBV7-9 and TRBJ2-7; TRBD1 is a possible D gene (8 bases). Germline-derived CDR1 and CDR2 are SEHNR and FQNEAQ (reference sequence). The V gene lost 5 bases and the J gene lost 6 bases, with 17 bases spanning the gap. The CDR3 has 14 amino acids. In DNA form, the CDR3 reads TGTGCCAGCAGCGAACAGGGGGAGGGGTCCGAGCAGTACTTC. Translated, it gives CASSEQGEGSEQYF.

The gene calls are TRBV19 and TRBJ1-5; possibly TRBD1 for D (5 bases). This CDR3 spans 17 amino acids. CDR1 and CDR2 (germline): LNHDA, SQIVND (reference sequence). The ends were cut back, 3 bases at V and 6 bases at J, with 21 bases in the middle. The CDR3, as DNA: TGTGCCAGTAGTATCCCCTCAGGGCCGGGAGTGATTCAGCCCCAGCATTTT. This encodes CASSIPSGPGVIQPQHF.

The chain links TRBV7-2 to TRBJ2-1, with D unresolved. V lost 6 bases to trimming and J lost 4 bases, with 10 bases between them. Germline loops: CDR1 SGHTA, CDR2 FQGNSA. This CDR3 is built from 13 residues. The CDR3 region has the DNA TGTGCCAGCAGTTTTTCCCTGTACAATGAGCAGTTCTTC. This codes for CASSFSLYNEQFF.

This clone occurred once. The chain recombines TRBV15 with TRBJ2-1, with 7 bases lining up with TRBD1. J gave up 2 bases and V 3 bases, and 4 bases lay outside the gene matches. Germline assignment: CDR1 LNHNV and CDR2 YYDKDF (reference sequence). The CDR3 extends over 15 amino acids. Written as DNA, the CDR3 is TGTGCCACCAGCAGCCAGGGACAGCCCTACAATGAGCAGTTCTTC. Amino acid sequence: CATSSQGQPYNEQFF.

The V call is TRBV5-6, the J call TRBJ2-7; no clear D. The CDR3 is 14 amino acids. The V gene's germline CDR1 is SGHDT and CDR2 YYEEEE. Trimming took off 0 bases at V and 5 bases at J, with 12 bases between the two ends. CDR3 loop: CASSLDASGDEQYF. CDR3 sequence (DNA): TGTGCCAGCAGCTTGGATGCCTCCGGTGACGAGCAGTACTTC.

The rearrangement uses TRBV2 and TRBJ2-1, with a possible D match to TRBD1 (6 bases). This CDR3 contains 16 residues. Per the germline V gene, CDR1 is SNHLY and CDR2 is FYNNEI. The germline V and J ends were trimmed by 5 bases and 3 bases, with 17 bases remaining between them. The CDR3 DNA sequence: TGTGCCAGCAGTCGGGACATCCAACCGAACTACAATGAGCAGTTCTTC. Residues: CASSRDIQPNYNEQFF.

V is TRBV30 and J is TRBJ1-6, with D uncertain. Germline V gives CDR1 GTSNPN, CDR2 SVGIG (reference sequence). Deletions cut 4 bases from V and 0 bases from J, with 4 bases between. The CDR3 has 13 residues. The CDR3 nucleotides are TGTGCCTGGACTAACTCCTATAATTCACCCCTCCACTTT. This translates into CAWTNSYNSPLHF.

This clone was detected once. The genes are TRBV7-9 and TRBJ2-3; 10 bases line up with TRBD2. The junction had 8 bases not matched to a gene; V was cut back by 2 bases and J by 0 bases. CDR3 length: 18 residues. Germline V CDR1 and CDR2: SEHNR, FQNEAQ (reference sequence). CDR3 in DNA: TGTGCCAGCAGCTTAAATAGCGGGAGGCCCCCTAGCACAGATACGCAGTATTTT. Its protein is CASSLNSGRPPSTDTQYF. The full variable domain, its missing parts supplied by reference TRBV7-9 and TRBJ2-3, is DTGVSQNPRHKITKRGQNVTFRCDPISEHNRLYWYRQTLGQGPEFLTYFQNEAQLEKSRLLSDRFSAERPKGSFSTLEIQRTEQGDSAMYLCASSLNSGRPPSTDTQYFGPGTRLTVL.

The V call is TRBV19, the J call TRBJ2-1, with 9 bases fitting TRBD1. CDR1 LNHDA and CDR2 SQIVND come from the germline V gene (reference sequence). CDR3 length: 15 amino acids. Trimming at V came to 2 bases and at J to 8 bases, leaving 7 bases not matched to a gene. The DNA of the CDR3 is TGTGCCAGTAGTATACAGGGACAGGGCCACGATGAGCAGTTCTTC. Residues: CASSIQGQGHDEQFF.

The V gene is TRBV28, the J gene TRBJ1-5; D unresolved. V was shortened by 6 bases and J by 2 bases, with 8 bases between the two germline ends. The CDR3 spans 13 residues. Looked up from germline, CDR1 is MDHEN and CDR2 is SYDVKM. CDR3 residues: CASSLLGNQPQHF. The CDR3 region has the DNA TGTGCCAGCAGCCTTCTGGGCAATCAGCCCCAGCATTTT. Complete variable domain (other parts from reference TRBV28 and TRBJ1-5): DVKVTQSSRYLVKRTGEKVFLECVQDMDHENMFWYRQDPGLGLRLIYFSYDVKMKEKGDIPEGYSVSREKKERFSLILESASTNQTSMYLCASSLLGNQPQHFGDGTRLSIL.

The gene calls are TRBV6-6 and TRBJ2-3, with D possibly matching TRBD2 (6 bases). The CDR3 has 14 residues. Trimming pared 6 bases from V and 0 bases from J, leaving 10 bases between. The germline V gene has CDR1 MNHNY and CDR2 SVGAGI (reference sequence). The CDR3 loop is CASSWRASTDTQYF. DNA for the CDR3: TGTGCCAGCAGCTGGAGGGCTAGCACAGATACGCAGTATTTT.

V usage is TRBV14 and J usage is TRBJ2-5, with a tentative D call TRBD2 (6 bases). CDR3 size: 15 residues. Trimming cost V 1 base and J 3 bases, with 12 bases left between them. CDR1 is SGHDN, CDR2 FVKESK, per germline. CDR3 in DNA: TGTGCCAGCAGCCAAGTGGGAGGCCTTAAAGAGACCCAGTACTTC. It is translated as CASSQVGGLKETQYF.

This rearrangement joins TRBV7-2 to TRBJ1-2, with a possible D match to TRBD1 (5 bases). Germline CDR1 and CDR2: SGHTA and FQGNSA. This CDR3 contains 14 residues. V lost 2 bases and J lost 6, with 13 bases in between. CDR3 sequence reads: CASSLSPGFDGYTF. Here the CDR3 DNA reads TGTGCCAGCAGCTTATCCCCAGGGTTCGATGGCTACACCTTC.

V and J are TRBV5-1 and TRBJ2-6; 8 bases map to TRBD1. The CDR3 spans 17 residues. V lost 0 bases, J lost 0 bases, and 2 bases stayed unmatched. In germline, CDR1 is SGHRS, CDR2 YFSETQ. The CDR3 bases are TGCGCCAGCAGCTTGGAAGGGACAGGCTCTGGGGCCAACGTCCTGACTTTC. Translated: CASSLEGTGSGANVLTF. Complete variable domain (other parts from reference TRBV5-1 and TRBJ2-6): KAGVTQTPRYLIKTRGQQVTLSCSPISGHRSVSWYQQTPGQGLQFLFEYFSETQRNKGNFPGRFSGRQFSNSRSEMNVSTLELGDSALYLCASSLEGTGSGANVLTFGAGSRLTVL.

The CDR3 nucleotides read TGTGCCACCACTGTAAGTATGGCGGGAGGGCCGGGGGACAATGAGCAGTTCTTC. This translates into CATTVSMAGGPGDNEQFF. The chain couples TRBV15 to TRBJ2-1, with TRBD2 identical over 9 bases. Losses at the gene ends were 7 bases for V and 5 bases for J; bases not matched to a gene: 18. CDR3 length equals 18 residues. The germline V gene has CDR1 LNHNV and CDR2 YYDKDF (reference sequence).

CDR3 DNA sequence: TGTGCCAGCAGCCTCCTAGCGGGCTCTAGCACAGATACGCAGTATTTT. The encoded protein is CASSLLAGSSTDTQYF. The rearrangement links TRBV5-6 to TRBJ2-3; 8 nucleotides line up with TRBD2. The germline CDR1 and CDR2 sequences are SGHDT and YYEEEE. The length of the CDR3 is 16 residues. V gave up 4 bases and J gave up 0 bases; unmatched junction bases: 7.